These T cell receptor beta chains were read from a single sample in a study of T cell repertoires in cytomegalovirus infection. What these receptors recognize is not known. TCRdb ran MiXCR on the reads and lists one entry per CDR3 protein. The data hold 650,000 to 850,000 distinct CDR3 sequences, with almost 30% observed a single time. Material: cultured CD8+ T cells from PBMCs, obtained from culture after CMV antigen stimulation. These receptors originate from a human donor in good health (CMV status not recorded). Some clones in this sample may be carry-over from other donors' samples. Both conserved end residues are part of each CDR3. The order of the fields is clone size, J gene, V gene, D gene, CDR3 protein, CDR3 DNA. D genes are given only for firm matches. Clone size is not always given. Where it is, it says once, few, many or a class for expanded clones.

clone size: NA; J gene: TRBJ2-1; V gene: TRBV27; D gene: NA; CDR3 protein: CASSLNRVNNEQFF; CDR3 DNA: TGTGCCAGCAGTTTAAACAGGGTGAACAATGAGCAGTTCTTC
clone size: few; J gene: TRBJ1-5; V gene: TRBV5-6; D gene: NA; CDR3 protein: CASSLGGGEPQHF; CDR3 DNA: TGTGCCAGCAGCTTAGGCGGGGGTGAGCCCCAGCATTTT
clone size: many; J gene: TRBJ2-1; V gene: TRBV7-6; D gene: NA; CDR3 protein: CASSTLGDEQFF; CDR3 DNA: TGTGCCAGCAGCACACTAGGCGATGAGCAGTTCTTC
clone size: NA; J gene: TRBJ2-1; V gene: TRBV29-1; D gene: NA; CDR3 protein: CSVEDHPEGAINEQFF; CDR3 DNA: TGCAGCGTTGAAGATCACCCAGAGGGCGCGATCAATGAGCAGTTCTTC
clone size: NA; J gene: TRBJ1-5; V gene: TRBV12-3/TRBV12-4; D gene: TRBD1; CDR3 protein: CASSHQTAGGDFSNQPQHF; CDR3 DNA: TGTGCCAGCAGCCACCAAACCGCAGGGGGTGACTTTAGCAATCAGCCCCAGCATTTT
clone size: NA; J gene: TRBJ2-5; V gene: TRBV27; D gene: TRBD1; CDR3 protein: CASRLGQGASQETQYF; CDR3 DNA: TGTGCCAGCAGACTTGGACAGGGAGCCTCCCAAGAGACCCAGTACTTC
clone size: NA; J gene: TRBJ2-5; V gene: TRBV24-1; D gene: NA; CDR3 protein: CATSEGTQETQYF; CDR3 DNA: TGTGCCACCAGTGAGGGAACCCAAGAGACCCAGTACTTC
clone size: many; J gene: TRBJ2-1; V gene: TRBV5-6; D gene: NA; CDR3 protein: CASISPEESSYNEQFF; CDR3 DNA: TGTGCCAGCATCTCCCCCGAAGAAAGCTCCTACAATGAGCAGTTCTTC
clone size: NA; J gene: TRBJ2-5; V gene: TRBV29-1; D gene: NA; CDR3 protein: CSVEGGGVVGQETQYF; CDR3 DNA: TGCAGCGTTGAAGGTGGGGGCGTAGTCGGCCAAGAGACCCAGTACTTC
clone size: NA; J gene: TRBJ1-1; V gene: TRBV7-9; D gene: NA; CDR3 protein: CASSFDTALEAFF; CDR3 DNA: TGTGCCAGCAGCTTTGACACCGCGCTTGAAGCTTTCTTT
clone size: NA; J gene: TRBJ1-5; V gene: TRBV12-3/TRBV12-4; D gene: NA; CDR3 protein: CASGGTWGYQPQHF; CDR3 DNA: TGTGCCAGCGGGGGGACATGGGGCTATCAGCCCCAGCATTTT
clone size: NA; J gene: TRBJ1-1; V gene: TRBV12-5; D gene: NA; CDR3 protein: CASGLANTEAFF; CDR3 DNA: TGTGCTAGTGGTTTGGCGAACACTGAAGCTTTCTTT